One and the same sample provided the 10 T cell receptor beta chains below, sequenced in a study of T cell responses to AZD1222 COVID-19 vaccine (dated by TCRdb to the early 2020s). The receptor library was made with the immunoSEQ multiplex PCR assay. TCRdb took this table from immuneACCESS and kept in-frame rearrangements with V and J called. Such tables lack part of the clones; where checked against another copy, unresolved V genes explain under half of the gap, and the rest is unexplained. This sample holds 150,000 to 180,000 clones; roughly 90% were observed only once. About 1.6% of the sample is in the top ten clones. Explained via the paper, the time point label denotes: about 28 days (+/-7) after the second vaccine dose. The sample in question was peripheral blood, obtained 28 days after the second AZD1222 dose. Receptors originate from an adult who received the AZD1222 COVID-19 vaccine.

The chain joins TRBV11-2 to TRBJ1-5; no clear D gene. V dropped 4 bases and J dropped 0 bases, with 16 bases sitting between them. The CDR3 is 17 amino acids. Looked up from germline, CDR1 is SGHAT and CDR2 is FQNNGV. This chain's CDR3 is CASSSGRIVNSNQPQHF. For the CDR3, the DNA is TGTGCCAGCAGCTCCGGACGGATTGTTAATAGCAATCAGCCCCAGCATTTT.

The chain uses TRBV27 and TRBJ1-2, with D perhaps TRBD1 (5 bases). The V end lost 7 bases, the J end lost 5 bases, and 14 bases lay between the germline ends. Germline CDR1 is MNHEY and CDR2 is SMNVEV (reference sequence). This CDR3 spans 13 amino acids. CDR3 amino acids: CASTRDPGYGYTF. Written as DNA, the CDR3 is TGTGCCAGCACTAGGGATCCAGGGTATGGCTACACCTTC.

The rearrangement joins TRBV30 to TRBJ1-2; D is uncertain. Trimming stripped 1 base from V and 4 bases from J, with 13 bases between. The CDR3 covers 14 residues. Germline lookup yields CDR1 GTSNPN and CDR2 SVGIG (reference sequence). CDR3 DNA: TGTGCCTGGAGTGGCGGGAAGCCACCCTATGGCTACACCTTC. Protein product: CAWSGGKPPYGYTF.

The J gene is TRBJ2-7, the V gene TRBV20-1; no clear D. V shed 3 bases and J shed 3 bases, with 6 bases lying between them. Germline V CDR1 and CDR2: DFQATT, SNEGSKA (reference sequence). CDR3 length equals 11 residues. The chain's CDR3 is CSARPGYEQYF. CDR3 sequence (DNA): TGCAGTGCTAGGCCGGGCTACGAGCAGTACTTC.

The chain's CDR3 is CATSDPGGPSAMDEQFF. The DNA for the CDR3 is TGTGCCACCAGTGACCCCGGCGGTCCTAGCGCGATGGATGAGCAGTTCTTC. The V call is TRBV24-1, the J call TRBJ2-1; possibly TRBD2 for D (6 bases). Germline V CDR1 and CDR2: KGHDR, SFDVKD. There are 17 residues in the CDR3. The V end lost 4 bases, the J end lost 8 bases, and 23 bases lay between the germline ends.

The V call is TRBV2, the J call TRBJ1-4; D perhaps matches TRBD1 (5 bases). Germline CDR1 is SNHLY and CDR2 is FYNNEI. The ends were cut back, 8 bases at V and 12 bases at J, with 16 bases in the middle. The CDR3 has 12 residues. The CDR3 coding sequence is TGTGCCAGCGGGGGACTACCGAAGGAACTGTTTTTT. This sequence encodes CASGGLPKELFF. Combining the CDR3 with reference TRBV2 and TRBJ1-4 gives the whole variable domain EPEVTQTPSHQVTQMGQEVILRCVPISNHLYFYWYRQILGQKVEFLVSFYNNEISEKSEIFDDQFSVERPDGSNFTLKIRSTKLEDSAMYFCASGGLPKELFFGSGTQLSVL.

The chain has TRBV19 and TRBJ2-3; tentatively, D is TRBD2 (5 bases). The V end was cut by 4 bases, the J end by 2 bases, with 19 bases between. From germline, CDR1 is LNHDA and CDR2 SQIVND (reference sequence). The length of the CDR3 is 17 residues. The CDR3 DNA reads as TGTGCCAGTAGTAACTCCTACTACAGAGGGAACACAGATACGCAGTATTTT. It encodes CASSNSYYRGNTDTQYF.

The CDR3: CASGERASYNEQFF. In nucleotides, the CDR3 is TGTGCCAGCGGAGAACGGGCCTCCTACAATGAGCAGTTCTTC. The chain links TRBV2 to TRBJ2-1; no clear D gene. The CDR3 length is 14 residues. Between the trimmed V and J ends, which lost 8 bases and 0 bases, there was a span of 11 bases. Germline values: CDR1 SNHLY, CDR2 FYNNEI. The whole variable domain, remainder taken from reference TRBV2 and TRBJ2-1, is EPEVTQTPSHQVTQMGQEVILRCVPISNHLYFYWYRQILGQKVEFLVSFYNNEISEKSEIFDDQFSVERPDGSNFTLKIRSTKLEDSAMYFCASGERASYNEQFFGPGTRLTVL.

The chain carries TRBV14 and TRBJ2-7, with TRBD2 matching over 8 bases. There are 15 residues in the CDR3. Germline assignment: CDR1 SGHDN and CDR2 FVKESK. V was pared by 4 bases and J by 1 base, with 6 bases of the junction left unmatched. In DNA, the CDR3 is TGTGCCAGCAGCCTCTTAGCGGGAAAATCCTACGAGCAGTACTTC. It is translated as CASSLLAGKSYEQYF.

The chain has TRBV7-3 and TRBJ2-1; 13 bases match TRBD2. Per germline, CDR1 SGHTA and CDR2 FQGTGA. V trimming: 5 bases; J trimming: 5 bases; junction bases outside the gene matches: 3. The CDR3 loop spans 15 amino acids. The CDR3 here is CASSPGLAGHNEQFF. CDR3 bases: TGTGCCAGCAGCCCGGGACTAGCGGGGCACAATGAGCAGTTCTTC.